These 29 T cell receptor beta chains originate from one sample sequenced in a study of read filtering for tumor transcriptome and immune sequencing. This library used approximately 390 ng RNA and molecular barcoded adaptors spanning alpha/delta and beta/gamma chains. TCRdb redid the calling of the reads with MiXCR, one entry per CDR3 protein. The top ten clones hold roughly a tenth of a sample with approximately 62,000 distinct CDR3 sequences, around 19% of them seen once. The material sequenced was a population of CD138-negative cells sorted from bone marrow. These receptors were taken from a donor aged 40 or older with multiple myeloma.

This clonotype appeared once. V is TRBV29-1 and J is TRBJ2-1; D unresolved. CDR3 length: 13 residues. Germline V CDR1 and CDR2: SQVTM, ANQGSEA. V gave up 1 base and J gave up 2 bases, with 6 bases separating them. CDR3 in amino acids: CSVEARAYNEQFF. The CDR3 DNA sequence: TGCAGCGTTGAAGCAAGGGCCTACAATGAGCAGTTCTTC.

On this clonotype itself: Possible read error: a much larger clone is one base away. The chain joins TRBV20-1 to TRBJ1-1; D is unclear. The CDR3 consists of 14 residues. Germline CDR1 is DFQATT and CDR2 is SNEGSKA (reference sequence). Trimming removed 4 bases from V and 4 bases from J, with 16 bases in between. In nucleotides, the CDR3 is TGCAGTGCTAACCCCGGACGGGTGAGCACTGAAGCTTTCTTT. Its protein is CSANPGRVSTEAFF.

A note on this clonotype: Being one base from a much bigger clone, this may be a read error. This chain uses TRBV28 with TRBJ1-2; a weak D match, TRBD1 (5 bases). The length of the CDR3 is 15 residues. Germline V gene sequence: CDR1 MDHEN, CDR2 SYDVKM. The CDR3 DNA follows: TGTGCCAGCAGTTTGGGGAGACAGCCCACTATGGGCTGCACCTTC. Its translation: CASSLGRQPTMGCTF.

This clonotype was picked up many times. V gene TRBV20-1 combines with J gene TRBJ2-3, with 15 bases identical to TRBD2. Germline loops: CDR1 DFQATT, CDR2 SNEGSKA (reference sequence). This CDR3 comprises 17 residues. The ends lost 6 bases at V and 8 bases at J; junction bases unmatched: 15. The CDR3 DNA follows: TGCAGTGCCAGACCCGATCTTGGACTAGCGGGGGGGAGTACGCAGTATTTT. This gives the protein CSARPDLGLAGGSTQYF.

Ten or more counts support this clonotype. The chain joins TRBV6-2 or TRBV6-3 to TRBJ2-1; 9 nucleotides line up with TRBD1. CDR3 length equals 14 residues. With 1 base clipped from V and 8 bases from J, the junction kept 3 bases outside the gene matches. Germline values: CDR1 MNHEY, CDR2 SVGEGT. For the CDR3, the DNA is TGTGCCAGCAGTTACTGGGACAGGGTCCATGAGCAGTTCTTC. Protein product: CASSYWDRVHEQFF.

Many counts were recorded for this clonotype. The chain recombines TRBV28 with TRBJ1-1; tentative D call: TRBD1 (6 bases). The germline CDR1 and CDR2 sequences are MDHEN and SYDVKM. Trimming shortened V by 8 bases and J by 1 base, and 11 bases separated the two germline ends. CDR3 length equals 13 residues. The CDR3: CASSTGQNTEAFF. The CDR3 nucleotides read TGTGCCAGCTCCACGGGACAGAACACTGAAGCTTTCTTT. The whole variable domain, remainder taken from reference TRBV28 and TRBJ1-1, is DVKVTQSSRYLVKRTGEKVFLECVQDMDHENMFWYRQDPGLGLRLIYFSYDVKMKEKGDIPEGYSVSREKKERFSLILESASTNQTSMYLCASSTGQNTEAFFGQGTRLTVV.

Comment on this clonotype: The junction differs from germline at one of its ends, possibly a read error. This chain links TRBV6-5 with TRBJ2-1; D gene unclear. The V gene's germline CDR1 is MNHEY and CDR2 SVGAGI. This CDR3 is built from 16 residues. This CDR3 is CVSSYQSTPRLNEQFF. The CDR3 nucleotides read TGTGTCAGCAGTTACCAGTCTACGCCGAGATTAAATGAGCAGTTCTTC.

The chain is built from TRBV21-1 and TRBJ2-7; the D call in the table, TRBD2, was not verified against the DNA. TRBV21-1 corresponds to a pseudogene. The CDR3 consists of 16 residues. The CDR3 spells CASSKGGSPFSYEQYF. CDR3 bases: TGTGCCAGCAGCAAAGGCGGCAGTCCGTTCTCCTACGAGCAGTACTTC.

In this sample, this clonotype turned up many times. CDR3 sequence: CAISESPRTNYGYTF. CDR3 in DNA: TGTGCCATCAGTGAGTCGCCCAGGACTAACTATGGCTACACCTTC. The chain joins TRBV10-3 to TRBJ1-2; D gene unclear. The CDR3 covers 15 residues. Trimming shortened V by 0 bases and J by 0 bases, and 8 bases separated the two germline ends. Germline V lookup: CDR1 ENHRY, CDR2 SYGVKD.

This clonotype has a count of ten or more. Germline and junction disagree at one end, which may indicate a read error. This sequence joins TRBV11-2 and TRBJ2-2; D unclear. This CDR3 is 14 amino acids long. The germline V gene encodes CDR1 SGHAT and CDR2 FQNNGV. CDR3 in DNA: TGTGCCAGCAGCTTAAATCCGAACGCCGGGGAGCTGTTTTTT. This gives the protein CASSLNPNAGELFF.

As regards this clonotype: Since no conserved phenylalanine or tryptophan closes the CDR3, a read error is the likely cause. The chain carries TRBV18 and TRBJ2-2; no definite D call. Germline assignment: CDR1 KGHSH and CDR2 LQKENI. With 6 bases removed from V and 7 bases from J, the gap between germline ends came to 15 bases. There are 14 residues in the CDR3. The CDR3 is CASSEGRQIGELFL. CDR3 in DNA: TGTGCCAGCTCGGAAGGGCGGCAGATCGGGGAGCTGTTTCTT.

This clonotype was seen ten or more times. The gene calls are TRBV21-1 and TRBJ2-1; the table's D gene call, TRBD1, was not cross checked with the DNA. TRBV21-1 is an annotated pseudogene. CDR3 length: 13 amino acids. The CDR3 reads CASRSRGAALQFF. The CDR3 nucleotides are TGTGCCAGCAGATCGCGCGGGGCAGCCCTTCAGTTCTTC.

To note about this clonotype: A read error may explain this, as a much larger clone is one base away. The chain recombines TRBV20-1 with TRBJ2-1; D perhaps matches TRBD2 (6 bases). This CDR3 contains 15 residues. CDR1 is DFQATT, CDR2 SNEGSKA, per germline (reference sequence). The CDR3: CSAREGSSSYNAQFF. As DNA, the CDR3 is TGCAGTGCTAGGGAGGGATCCAGCTCCTACAATGCGCAGTTCTTC.

There are many counts of this clonotype. The V call is TRBV30, the J call TRBJ2-7; unclear D gene. Germline CDR1 GTSNPN, CDR2 SVGIG (reference sequence). V shed 2 bases and J shed 3 bases, with 8 bases lying between them. This CDR3 comprises 12 residues. The CDR3 region has the DNA TGTGCCTGGAGTCCCTCCGGCTACGAGCAGTACTTC. Protein product: CAWSPSGYEQYF.

About this clonotype: A read error may produce the germline difference seen at one junction end. V is TRBV7-2 and J is TRBJ1-5; TRBD1 agrees at 7 bases. CDR3 size: 14 residues. CDR1 is SGHTA and CDR2 is FQGNSA in the germline V gene. The CDR3 region has the DNA TGTGCCAGCAGCTTGTTCAGGGGGTATCAGCTCCAGCATTTT. It translates to CASSLFRGYQLQHF.

With respect to this clonotype: A much larger clonotype is one base distant, so this may be a read error. J is TRBJ2-3 and V is TRBV2, with 7 nucleotides matching TRBD2. J was trimmed by 4 bases and V by 8 bases; bases with no gene match: 6. Germline V gene lookup returns CDR1 SNHLY and CDR2 FYNNEI. The CDR3 runs 13 residues. The CDR3 DNA reads as TGTGCCAGCCGGTGGGGGGGATCAGATACGCAGTATTTT. Residues: CASRWGGSDTQYF.

This clonotype is classed as medium-sized. The chain has TRBV3-1 and TRBJ2-1; 9 bases align to TRBD2. The CDR3 sequence is 18 residues long. The V gene's germline CDR1 is LGHDT and CDR2 YNNKEL (reference sequence). V lost 1 base and J lost 4; bases outside the gene matches: 11. The CDR3 DNA follows: TGTGCCAGCAGCCAAGGGTCTTTAGGGACTAGCAGATACAATGAGCAGTTCTTC. Amino acids: CASSQGSLGTSRYNEQFF.

Regarding this clonotype: This may be a read error, as it is one base from a much larger clone. The rearrangement joins TRBV29-1 to TRBJ2-7; TRBD1 matches at 8 bases. The CDR3 spans 14 residues. The germline V gene encodes CDR1 SQVTM and CDR2 ANQGSEA. Unmatched junction bases numbered 10, after V lost 3 bases and J lost 6 bases. DNA for the CDR3: TGCAGCGTTGACAGGACAGGGAGTATCGGCGAGCAGTACTTC. Protein sequence: CSVDRTGSIGEQYF.

This clonotype was seen repeatedly, ten times or more. This chain connects TRBV24-1 to TRBJ2-1; D is unresolved. The V gene's germline CDR1 is KGHDR and CDR2 SFDVKD. The CDR3 runs to 18 residues. The ends were cut back, 0 bases at V and 0 bases at J, with 14 bases in the middle. CDR3 region: CATSDLWGTESSYNEQFF. CDR3 in DNA: TGTGCCACCAGTGATTTGTGGGGTACTGAGAGCTCCTACAATGAGCAGTTCTTC.

This clonotype was seen many times. The chain carries TRBV28 and TRBJ2-7, with 9 bases identical to TRBD2. The CDR3 has 14 amino acids. Germline CDR1 MDHEN, CDR2 SYDVKM. The V segment lost 6 bases and the J segment 6 bases; nucleotides outside the gene matches: 9. The CDR3 bases are TGTGCCAGCAGGAGGCGGGGGGGGGGGAGCGAGCAGTACTTC. Amino acid sequence: CASRRRGGGSEQYF.

This clonotype is classed as medium-sized. The gene calls are TRBV4-2 and TRBJ2-1; D is ambiguous. From germline, CDR1 is LGHNA and CDR2 YNFKEQ. This CDR3 contains 12 residues. V was trimmed by 0 bases and J by 9 bases, leaving 6 bases between them. The CDR3 is CASSQDGGEQFF. The CDR3 coding sequence is TGTGCCAGCAGCCAAGATGGCGGTGAGCAGTTCTTC.

There are many counts of this clonotype. The chain couples TRBV29-1 to TRBJ1-2; no firm D call. The CDR3 has 12 residues. Trimming removed 6 bases from V and 0 bases from J, with 8 bases in between. CDR1 is SQVTM, CDR2 ANQGSEA, per germline. Here the CDR3 DNA reads TGCAGCGTCGTGATAGCTAACTATGGCTACACCTTC. As protein: CSVVIANYGYTF.

The table lists this clonotype with many counts. The rearrangement joins TRBV29-1 to TRBJ1-1; TRBD1 matches 10 bases. The germline CDR1 and CDR2 sequences are SQVTM and ANQGSEA. Losses at the gene ends were 3 bases for V and 5 bases for J; bases not matched to a gene: 9. This CDR3 comprises 15 residues. CDR3 nucleotides: TGCAGCGTTGAGTTACCGGGACAGGGGAATACTGAAGCTTTCTTT. Residues: CSVELPGQGNTEAFF.

This clonotype was recorded at least ten times. This chain uses TRBV4-1 with TRBJ2-5, with 9 bases lining up with TRBD1. V dropped 3 bases and J dropped 1; count of bases not matched to a gene: 6. The CDR3 extends over 16 amino acids. Per germline, CDR1 MGHRA and CDR2 YSYEKL. The CDR3 DNA reads as TGCGCCAGCAGCCAGATACAACAGGGGGCCCAAGAGACCCAGTACTTC. Protein sequence: CASSQIQQGAQETQYF.

The chain recombines TRBV19 with TRBJ2-1; 10 bases match TRBD2. The germline CDR1 and CDR2 sequences are LNHDA and SQIVND (reference sequence). There are 13 residues in the CDR3. The V gene end was trimmed by 6 bases and the J gene end by 8 bases; junction bases not matched to a gene: 4. Here the CDR3 DNA reads TGTGCCAGTAGAAAGCGGGAGGGGTATGAGCAGTTCTTC. As protein: CASRKREGYEQFF.

This clonotype was found many times. The V gene is TRBV19, the J gene TRBJ2-1, with D possibly TRBD1 on 6 matching bases. Per the germline V gene, CDR1 is LNHDA and CDR2 is SQIVND (reference sequence). The CDR3 loop spans 16 amino acids. V lost 5 bases and J lost 4, with 18 bases in between. In nucleotides, the CDR3 is TGTGCCAGTAGTGCCCCAGGGGAGACATTTTACAATGAGCAGTTCTTC. Its translation: CASSAPGETFYNEQFF. The variable domain in full, with the rest retrieved from reference TRBV19 and TRBJ2-1, is DGGITQSPKYLFRKEGQNVTLSCEQNLNHDAMYWYRQDPGQGLRLIYYSQIVNDFQKGDIAEGYSVSREKKESFPLTVTSAQKNPTAFYLCASSAPGETFYNEQFFGPGTRLTVL.

This clonotype appeared many times. The chain employs TRBV28 and TRBJ1-6; 8 bases align to TRBD1. Germline V gene lookup returns CDR1 MDHEN and CDR2 SYDVKM. The trim removed 8 bases at V and 6 bases at J, leaving 3 bases unmatched. This CDR3 region has 13 residues. Here the CDR3 reads CASYGQGNSPLHF. The CDR3 DNA follows: TGTGCCAGCTATGGACAGGGTAATTCACCCCTCCACTTT.

This clonotype was counted many times. The chain links TRBV9 to TRBJ2-3; 10 bases map to TRBD1. After removal of 3 bases from V and 3 bases from J, the junction contained 1 base not matched to a gene. Germline-derived CDR1 and CDR2 are SGDLS and YYNGEE. The CDR3 has 14 residues. CDR3 protein: CASSEDRGTDTQYF. The CDR3 DNA reads TGTGCCAGCAGCGAGGACAGGGGGACAGATACGCAGTATTTT.

The chain combines TRBV6-2 or TRBV6-3 with TRBJ1-1; D uncertain. CDR1 MNHEY and CDR2 SVGEGT come from the germline V gene. The CDR3 contains 12 residues. Trimming removed 2 bases at V and 6 bases at J, with 7 bases between. The CDR3 DNA follows: TGTGCCAGCAGTTACACGCGGGCTGAAGCTTTCTTT. Translation: CASSYTRAEAFF.